The rows below give T cell receptor beta chains drawn from one sample of a study of blood T cell repertoires in COVID-19. Data came from immunoSEQ multiplex PCR; TCRdb stores just in-frame clones and leaves some out. The repertoire holds 430,000 or so clones, with 70% to 90% as singletons. The source material was peripheral blood. The receptors here all came from a man younger than 35 with COVID-19, enrolled during active disease. Each CDR3 is given with its conserved first and last residue. The D gene is left open where the match is weak. Size is omitted from some rows. Given values are once, few, many or a class for expanded clones.

>TRBJ1-6|-|TRBV5-1|-
TGCGCCAGCAGCTCGGTCCACTTT
CASSSVHF
>TRBJ1-5|once|TRBV7-9|TRBD1
TGTGCCAGCAGCCATTCGGACAGGGGAGGCAATCAGCCCCAGCATTTT
CASSHSDRGGNQPQHF
>TRBJ2-7|-|TRBV6-2/TRBV6-3|TRBD2
TGTGCCAGCAGTTACGTGGTAGCGGGAGTCACCTACGAGCAGTACTTC
CASSYVVAGVTYEQYF
>TRBJ2-7|-|TRBV5-1|TRBD2
TGCGCCACCTACCCGGGGGGACTAGCGGGACAGAGCGAGCAGTACTTC
CATYPGGLAGQSEQYF
>TRBJ1-1|-|TRBV7-9|-
TGTGCCAGCAGCGTGGAGGTTACTGAAGCTTTCTTT
CASSVEVTEAFF
>TRBJ1-2|-|TRBV28|-
TGTGCCAGCAGTTCTGGACAGAACTATGGCTACACCTTC
CASSSGQNYGYTF
>TRBJ2-5|-|TRBV11-2|-
TGTGCCAGCAGCAGGAGTAATGCCGGCGGAGAGACCCAGTACTTC
CASSRSNAGGETQYF
>TRBJ2-3|-|TRBV5-8|-
TGTGCCAGCAGCTTGTGGAACGGGAAAAGGGCCCAGGATACGCAGTATTTT
CASSLWNGKRAQDTQYF
>TRBJ2-1|-|TRBV7-9|TRBD1
TGTGCCAGCAGAGAGACAGGGGTCCGATCCTACAATGAGCAGTTCTTC
CASRETGVRSYNEQFF
>TRBJ1-5|-|TRBV12-3/TRBV12-4|-
TGTGCCAGCAGTTTACACAATCAGCCCCAGCATTTT
CASSLHNQPQHF
>TRBJ2-5|-|TRBV9|TRBD2
TGTGCCAGCAGCGTAGATAGCGGGTGGGAGACCCAGTACTTC
CASSVDSGWETQYF
>TRBJ2-1|-|TRBV29-1|-
TGCAGCGTTGACCTTTACAATGAGCAGTTCTTC
CSVDLYNEQFF
>TRBJ1-6|-|TRBV3-1/TRBV3-2|-
TGTGCCAGCAGCCAGATGCCCCGGGGTGGATCACCCCTCCACTTT
CASSQMPRGGSPLHF
>TRBJ2-5|-|TRBV6-5|-
TGTGCCAGCAGTCGCTCGACATACCAAGAGACCCAGTACTTC
CASSRSTYQETQYF
>TRBJ2-2|-|TRBV7-9|-
TGTGCCAGCAGCCAATCCCTAGCTATCGGGGAGCTGTTTTTT
CASSQSLAIGELFF
>TRBJ2-2|-|TRBV19|-
TGTGCCAGTAGTGCGGGAAGGAACACCGGGGAGCTGTTTTTT
CASSAGRNTGELFF
>TRBJ2-1|-|TRBV6-5|TRBD2
TGTGCCAGCAGACCAACTAGCGGAAATGAGCAGTTCTTC
CASRPTSGNEQFF
>TRBJ2-3|-|TRBV6-5|-
TGTGCCAGCAGTTCTCAGTATACGCAGTATTTT
CASSSQYTQYF
>TRBJ2-3|-|TRBV13|TRBD2
TGTGCCAGCAGAGATAGCGGGGGGGCCTTCACAGATACGCAGTATTTT
CASRDSGGAFTDTQYF
>TRBJ2-7|-|TRBV7-9|TRBD1
TGTGCCAGCACCGTGACAGGGACCTACGAGCAGTACTTC
CASTVTGTYEQYF
>TRBJ2-3|few|TRBV15|TRBD2
TGTGCCACCAGCAGAGGGGGACTACTACAAATTGGGGATACGCAGTATTTT
CATSRGGLLQIGDTQYF
>TRBJ2-7|-|TRBV19|-
TGTGCCAGTAGTATGGGCGAACGGCCCTACGAGCAGTACTTC
CASSMGERPYEQYF
>TRBJ2-2|-|TRBV27|TRBD2
TGTGCCAGCAGTTTCCAAGCGGGGGACGGGGAGCTGTTTTTT
CASSFQAGDGELFF
>TRBJ2-3|-|TRBV13|TRBD1
TGTGCCAGCAGCTTTAAGGACAGGGACCCCGGCGATACGCAGTATTTT
CASSFKDRDPGDTQYF
>TRBJ2-2|once|TRBV18|-
TGTGCCAGCTCACCGTCCAGCACCGGGGAGCTGTTTTTT
CASSPSSTGELFF
>TRBJ2-7|-|TRBV27|TRBD2
TGTGCCAGCAGTCATACTAGCGGGACCTCCTACGAGCAGTACTTC
CASSHTSGTSYEQYF
>TRBJ2-5|-|TRBV7-2|-
TGTGCCAGCAGCTTAGGTGCGGGGGCGGGGGAGACCCAGTACTTC
CASSLGAGAGETQYF
>TRBJ2-6|-|TRBV12-5|TRBD1
TGTGCTAGTGGTTTAACCACGGGACAGGGGAAGATCGGGGCCAACGTCCTGACTTTC
CASGLTTGQGKIGANVLTF
>TRBJ2-7|-|TRBV19|-
TGTGCCAGTAGTATTCGGTCACAGGACTACGAGCAGTACTTC
CASSIRSQDYEQYF
>TRBJ1-6|-|TRBV30|TRBD1
TGTGCCTGGGGAAAGGGACAGCGGAATTCACCCCTCCACTTT
CAWGKGQRNSPLHF
>TRBJ1-1|-|TRBV19|TRBD1
TGTGCCAGTAGTATCCGAGGGGGCAGTTGGGACACTGAAGCTTTCTTT
CASSIRGGSWDTEAFF
>TRBJ2-3|-|TRBV27|TRBD1
TGTGCCAGCCATGACAGGGCAGCGCAGTATTTT
CASHDRAAQYF
>TRBJ2-1|-|TRBV6-4|TRBD2
TGTGCCAGCAGCCGAGGACTAGACTACAATGAGCAGTTCTTC
CASSRGLDYNEQFF
>TRBJ2-6|-|TRBV4-2|TRBD1
TGTGCCAGCAGCCAGACAGGGACAGGGGCCAACGTCCTGACTTTC
CASSQTGTGANVLTF
>TRBJ2-5|-|TRBV6-1|-
TGTGCCAGCAGTGACCCACCCAGGTACCAAGAGACCCAGTACTTC
CASSDPPRYQETQYF
>TRBJ1-5|-|TRBV24-1|TRBD1
TGTGCCACCCCTAGGACAGGGTCCAATCAGCCCCAGCATTTT
CATPRTGSNQPQHF
>TRBJ2-5|-|TRBV6-5|-
TGTGCCAGCAGTTCCGCGGGCATGGGGACCCAGTACTTC
CASSSAGMGTQYF
>TRBJ2-2|-|TRBV2|-
TGTGCCAGCAGTGAAGGCGCCTCCGGGGAGCTGTTTTTT
CASSEGASGELFF
>TRBJ1-3|-|TRBV6-5|TRBD1
TGTGCCAGCAGCCAGGGGGCCGGTGGAAACACCATATATTTT
CASSQGAGGNTIYF
>TRBJ2-1|-|TRBV10-3|-
TGTGCCATGCGAACTAGTGCAGACCCCTACAATGAGCAGTTCTTC
CAMRTSADPYNEQFF
>TRBJ2-5|few|TRBV27|TRBD1
TGTGCCAGCAGTTTAGATCAGGGGGCATGGGAGACCCAGTACTTC
CASSLDQGAWETQYF
>TRBJ1-4|-|TRBV4-1|-
TGCGCCAGCAGCCAAGAGGGGGGGGAGAATGAAAAACTGTTTTTT
CASSQEGGENEKLFF
>TRBJ2-6|-|TRBV5-8|-
TGTGCCAGCAGCCCCGGACAGACTGGGGCCAACGTCCTGACTTTC
CASSPGQTGANVLTF
>TRBJ2-2|-|TRBV6-1|-
TGTGCCAGCAGTGAACTAGTGCCTTCCGGGGAGCTGTTTTTT
CASSELVPSGELFF
>TRBJ2-1|-|TRBV11-2|-
TGTGCCAGCAGCTTAGGGTTCCAAGGAGGTGAGCAGTTCTTC
CASSLGFQGGEQFF
>TRBJ1-1|once|TRBV2|TRBD1
TGTGCCAGCAGGATAGGGGGCTCGAACACTGAAGCTTTCTTT
CASRIGGSNTEAFF
>TRBJ2-7|-|TRBV6-5|-
TGTGCCAGCAGCAATGGTGTAGGCGGGGATTATGAGCAGTACTTC
CASSNGVGGDYEQYF
>TRBJ2-5|-|TRBV10-3|TRBD2
TGTGCCATCAGCCCGGGACTAGCTCAAGAGACCCAGTACTTC
CAISPGLAQETQYF
>TRBJ2-1|-|TRBV5-1|TRBD2
TGCGCCAGCAGCTTGGGACTAGCGGGGGGTTCGAGCTCCTACAATGAGCAGTTCTTC
CASSLGLAGGSSSYNEQFF
>TRBJ1-2|-|TRBV10-3|-
TGTGCCATCAGTTCGGGGGTGTACTATGGCTACACCTTC
CAISSGVYYGYTF
>TRBJ2-1|-|TRBV4-2|TRBD2
TGTGCCAGCAGCCAAGAGCAGGCTAGCGGGGGATACAATGAGCAGTTCTTC
CASSQEQASGGYNEQFF